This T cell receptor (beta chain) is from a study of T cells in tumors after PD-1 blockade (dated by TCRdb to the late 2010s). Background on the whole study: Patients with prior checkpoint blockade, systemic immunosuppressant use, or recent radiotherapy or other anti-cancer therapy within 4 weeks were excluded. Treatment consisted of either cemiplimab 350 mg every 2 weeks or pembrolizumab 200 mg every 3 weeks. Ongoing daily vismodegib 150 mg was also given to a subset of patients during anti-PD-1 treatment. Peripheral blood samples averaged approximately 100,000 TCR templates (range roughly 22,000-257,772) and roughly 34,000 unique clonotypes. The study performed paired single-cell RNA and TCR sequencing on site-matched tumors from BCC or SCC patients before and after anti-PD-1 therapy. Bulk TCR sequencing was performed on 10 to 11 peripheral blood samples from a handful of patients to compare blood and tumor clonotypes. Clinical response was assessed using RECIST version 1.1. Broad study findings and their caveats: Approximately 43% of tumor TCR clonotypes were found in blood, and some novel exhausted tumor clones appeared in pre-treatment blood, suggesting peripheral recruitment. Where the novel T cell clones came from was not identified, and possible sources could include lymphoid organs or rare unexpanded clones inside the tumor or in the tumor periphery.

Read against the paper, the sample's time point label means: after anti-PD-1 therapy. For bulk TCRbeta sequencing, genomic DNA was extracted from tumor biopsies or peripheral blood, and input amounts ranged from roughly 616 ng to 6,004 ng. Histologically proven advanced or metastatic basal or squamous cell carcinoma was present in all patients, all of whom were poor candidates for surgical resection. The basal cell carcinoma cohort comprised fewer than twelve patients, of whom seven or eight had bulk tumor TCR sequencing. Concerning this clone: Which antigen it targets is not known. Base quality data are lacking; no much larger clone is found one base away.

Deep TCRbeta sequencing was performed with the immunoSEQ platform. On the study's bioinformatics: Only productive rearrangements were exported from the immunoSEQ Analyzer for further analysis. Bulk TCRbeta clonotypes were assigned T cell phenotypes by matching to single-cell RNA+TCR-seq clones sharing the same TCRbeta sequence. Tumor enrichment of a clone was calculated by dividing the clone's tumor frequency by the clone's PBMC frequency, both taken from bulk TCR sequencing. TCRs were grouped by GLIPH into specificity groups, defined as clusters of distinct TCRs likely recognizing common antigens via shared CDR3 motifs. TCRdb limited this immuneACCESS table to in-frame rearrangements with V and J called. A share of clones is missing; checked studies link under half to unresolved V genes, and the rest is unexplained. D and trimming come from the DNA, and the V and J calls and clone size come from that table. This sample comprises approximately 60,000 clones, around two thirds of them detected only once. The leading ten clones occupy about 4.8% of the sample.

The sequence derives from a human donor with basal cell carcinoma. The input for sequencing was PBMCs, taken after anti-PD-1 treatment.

The sequenced DNA: TGTGCCAGCAGCCAAGATGGAGGATGGGGAGGGAGGAGTGAAGCTTTCTTT. It translates to CASSQDGGWGGRSEAFF. The chain employs TRBV3-1 (or the pseudogene TRBV3-2) and TRBJ1-1, with the D gene too uncertain to name. The CDR3 starts with the cysteine, ends with the phenylalanine, and has 17 residues. This entry keeps only the CDR3 DNA: 51 bases, framed from base 1. CDR1 LGHDT and CDR2 YNNKEL are derived from the germline V gene (reference sequence). V gives up 0 bases and J gives up 7 bases, and the segment between their germline ends measures 21 bases.